This T cell receptor beta chain came from a study of blood T cell repertoires in COVID-19. Study background: Both acute and convalescent COVID-19 samples were obtained from the United States, Italy and Spain. PBMCs, B-cell-depleted T cells, or T cells were the source of the cDNA or gDNA that made up the material.

Original processing methods: Nucleated cell counts were estimated from reference gene primer amplification. Measured with immunoSEQ multiplex PCR; TCRdb has only the in-frame clones, and not every one. That table gives V, J and clone size, and the DNA gave D and trimming. Among some 130,000 clones listed, 80% were seen once. The CDR3 spans 17 residues. Per germline, CDR1 SNHLY and CDR2 FYNNEI. Trimming at V came to 0 bases and at J to 5 bases, leaving 8 bases not matched to a gene. V usage is TRBV2 and J usage is TRBJ2-5; 11 positions match TRBD1. Sequences were obtained from peripheral blood. This receptor was taken from a man in his 70s with acute or convalescent COVID-19. In DNA, the CDR3 is TGTGCCAGCAGTGAAGCGGACAGGGGGCTTTGGCGGGAGACCCAGTACTTC. Residues: CASSEADRGLWRETQYF.